This is a list of T cell receptor beta chains from one sample in a study of T cell changes during pregnancy in multiple sclerosis. Produced via immunoSEQ multiplex PCR; TCRdb's table is partial and in-frame only. The sample holds around 95,000 clones; about 93% are singletons and the top ten take under 2%. Sequenced material: peripheral blood, taken after pregnancy. The receptors stem from a female donor in good health, enrolled as a control in a pregnancy study. Both conserved end residues are part of each CDR3. The D gene is left open where the match is weak. The listing skips clone size in some rows; elsewhere it reads once, few, many or a size class.

j_call: TRBJ1-2
clone_size: NA
v_call: TRBV27
d_call: TRBD1
cdr3_aa: CASSYRGRSHYGYTF
cdr3_nt: TGTGCCAGCAGTTACAGGGGGCGCAGTCACTATGGCTACACCTTC

j_call: TRBJ1-1
clone_size: NA
v_call: TRBV27
d_call: TRBD1
cdr3_aa: CASSFDRATEAFF
cdr3_nt: TGTGCCAGCAGCTTCGACAGGGCCACTGAAGCTTTCTTT

j_call: TRBJ2-6
clone_size: NA
v_call: TRBV18
d_call: NA
cdr3_aa: CASSRQGSSGANVLTF
cdr3_nt: TGTGCCAGCTCACGACAAGGGAGCTCTGGGGCCAACGTCCTGACTTTC

j_call: TRBJ2-5
clone_size: once
v_call: TRBV28
d_call: NA
cdr3_aa: CASSFFSTKETQYF
cdr3_nt: TGTGCCAGCAGTTTTTTCTCCACTAAAGAGACCCAGTACTTC

j_call: TRBJ2-1
clone_size: NA
v_call: TRBV15
d_call: TRBD2
cdr3_aa: CATSRDSPGLAGYNEQFF
cdr3_nt: TGTGCCACCAGCAGAGATTCCCCCGGACTAGCGGGTTACAATGAGCAGTTCTTC

j_call: TRBJ2-5
clone_size: NA
v_call: TRBV5-4
d_call: NA
cdr3_aa: CASSLDVIQETQYF
cdr3_nt: TGTGCCAGCAGCTTGGATGTTATCCAAGAGACCCAGTACTTC

j_call: TRBJ2-7
clone_size: NA
v_call: TRBV6-6
d_call: NA
cdr3_aa: CASSYSSSYEQYF
cdr3_nt: TGTGCCAGCAGTTATAGCAGCTCCTACGAGCAGTACTTC

j_call: TRBJ1-1
clone_size: NA
v_call: TRBV2
d_call: NA
cdr3_aa: CASSVQVGRATEAFF
cdr3_nt: TGTGCCAGCAGTGTCCAGGTTGGGAGAGCCACTGAAGCTTTCTTT

j_call: TRBJ2-1
clone_size: NA
v_call: TRBV7-9
d_call: TRBD2
cdr3_aa: CASSRGPSGSRAHNEQFF
cdr3_nt: TGTGCCAGCAGCCGGGGGCCTAGCGGGAGTAGGGCCCACAATGAGCAGTTCTTC

j_call: TRBJ2-1
clone_size: NA
v_call: TRBV11-2
d_call: TRBD2
cdr3_aa: CATRGLAGVGEQFF
cdr3_nt: TGTGCCACCCGTGGACTAGCGGGAGTAGGGGAGCAGTTCTTC

j_call: TRBJ1-4
clone_size: once
v_call: TRBV5-5
d_call: NA
cdr3_aa: CARVNGVNEKLFF
cdr3_nt: TGTGCCAGGGTAAACGGGGTGAATGAAAAACTGTTTTTT

j_call: TRBJ2-2
clone_size: once
v_call: TRBV7-9
d_call: NA
cdr3_aa: CASSLAIGVNTGELFF
cdr3_nt: TGTGCCAGCAGCTTAGCGATAGGGGTGAACACCGGGGAGCTGTTTTTT

j_call: TRBJ1-5
clone_size: once
v_call: TRBV4-1
d_call: NA
cdr3_aa: CASSQDTSGYQPQHF
cdr3_nt: TGCGCCAGCAGCCAAGATACTTCAGGGTATCAGCCCCAGCATTTT

j_call: TRBJ2-3
clone_size: NA
v_call: TRBV18
d_call: TRBD2
cdr3_aa: CASSQLAGVADTQYF
cdr3_nt: TGTGCCAGCTCCCAACTAGCGGGAGTCGCAGATACGCAGTATTTT

j_call: TRBJ1-2
clone_size: NA
v_call: TRBV4-1
d_call: TRBD1
cdr3_aa: CASSQGGQGIPYGYTF
cdr3_nt: TGCGCCAGCAGCCAAGGGGGACAGGGGATTCCCTATGGCTACACCTTC

j_call: TRBJ1-1
clone_size: NA
v_call: TRBV28
d_call: TRBD1
cdr3_aa: CASSLGAGRQGTEAFF
cdr3_nt: TGTGCCAGCAGTTTAGGGGCAGGCCGACAGGGCACTGAAGCTTTCTTT

j_call: TRBJ2-1
clone_size: NA
v_call: TRBV10-3
d_call: NA
cdr3_aa: CAISAGDNEQFF
cdr3_nt: TGTGCCATCAGTGCGGGGGATAATGAGCAGTTCTTC

j_call: TRBJ2-7
clone_size: NA
v_call: TRBV7-6
d_call: TRBD2
cdr3_aa: CASSKRGGSEQYF
cdr3_nt: TGTGCCAGCAGCAAACGAGGCGGGAGCGAGCAGTACTTC

j_call: TRBJ2-2
clone_size: NA
v_call: TRBV2
d_call: TRBD1
cdr3_aa: CARQGHSITNTGELFF
cdr3_nt: TGTGCCCGACAGGGGCACTCCATAACGAACACCGGGGAGCTGTTTTTT

j_call: TRBJ2-7
clone_size: NA
v_call: TRBV6-5
d_call: TRBD1
cdr3_aa: CASTGTGTYEQYF
cdr3_nt: TGTGCCAGTACCGGGACAGGGACCTACGAGCAGTACTTC

j_call: TRBJ2-7
clone_size: NA
v_call: TRBV6-5
d_call: NA
cdr3_aa: CASSQHMLYEQYF
cdr3_nt: TGTGCCAGCAGTCAACATATGTTGTACGAGCAGTACTTC

j_call: TRBJ2-7
clone_size: NA
v_call: TRBV25-1
d_call: TRBD1
cdr3_aa: CASSVSGGEQYF
cdr3_nt: TGTGCCAGCAGTGTTTCAGGGGGCGAGCAGTACTTC

j_call: TRBJ1-3
clone_size: NA
v_call: TRBV28
d_call: NA
cdr3_aa: CASTGVGNTIYF
cdr3_nt: TGTGCCAGCACAGGGGTAGGAAACACCATATATTTT

j_call: TRBJ2-3
clone_size: NA
v_call: TRBV4-2
d_call: TRBD2
cdr3_aa: CASSQGLAGKGTQYF
cdr3_nt: TGTGCCAGCAGCCAAGGACTAGCGGGGAAAGGTACGCAGTATTTT

j_call: TRBJ2-7
clone_size: NA
v_call: TRBV27
d_call: TRBD2
cdr3_aa: CASSLRGAYEQYF
cdr3_nt: TGTGCCAGCAGTTTGCGGGGGGCCTACGAGCAGTACTTC

j_call: TRBJ2-7
clone_size: NA
v_call: TRBV11-1
d_call: TRBD1
cdr3_aa: CASSSRDSLLYEQYF
cdr3_nt: TGTGCCAGCAGCTCCCGGGACAGTCTATTGTACGAGCAGTACTTC

j_call: TRBJ1-5
clone_size: NA
v_call: TRBV5-1
d_call: TRBD1
cdr3_aa: CASSLQGLSNQPQHF
cdr3_nt: TGCGCCAGCAGCTTACAGGGGCTAAGCAATCAGCCCCAGCATTTT

j_call: TRBJ2-1
clone_size: NA
v_call: TRBV5-4
d_call: TRBD1
cdr3_aa: CASSNRDRNNEQFF
cdr3_nt: TGTGCCAGCAGCAACCGGGACAGGAACAATGAGCAGTTCTTC

j_call: TRBJ1-1
clone_size: NA
v_call: TRBV11-1
d_call: TRBD1
cdr3_aa: CASGIADRKVGAFF
cdr3_nt: TGTGCCAGCGGAATAGCGGACAGGAAGGTCGGAGCTTTCTTT

j_call: TRBJ1-1
clone_size: NA
v_call: TRBV28
d_call: NA
cdr3_aa: CASSLREGTEAFF
cdr3_nt: TGTGCCAGCAGTTTACGGGAGGGCACTGAAGCTTTCTTT

j_call: TRBJ1-5
clone_size: NA
v_call: TRBV27
d_call: TRBD1
cdr3_aa: CASSLQGGHHQPQHF
cdr3_nt: TGTGCCAGCAGTTTACAGGGGGGACACCATCAGCCCCAGCATTTT

j_call: TRBJ1-5
clone_size: once
v_call: TRBV21-1
d_call: NA
cdr3_aa: CASNLMDYHRRAQHF
cdr3_nt: TGTGCCAGCAATTTGATGGACTATCATAGGCGGGCCCAGCATTTT

j_call: TRBJ2-1
clone_size: NA
v_call: TRBV27
d_call: TRBD2
cdr3_aa: CASSSPGLADYNEQFF
cdr3_nt: TGTGCCAGCAGTTCCCCGGGACTAGCGGATTACAATGAGCAGTTCTTC

j_call: TRBJ2-4
clone_size: NA
v_call: TRBV5-1
d_call: TRBD2
cdr3_aa: CASSPGGGGPKNIQYF
cdr3_nt: TGCGCCAGCAGCCCGGGGGGCGGGGGGCCTAAAAACATTCAGTACTTC

j_call: TRBJ2-7
clone_size: NA
v_call: TRBV10-3
d_call: NA
cdr3_aa: CATSGVAELPPSYEQYF
cdr3_nt: TGTGCCACCTCGGGCGTAGCGGAACTTCCCCCCTCCTACGAGCAGTACTTC

j_call: TRBJ2-6
clone_size: NA
v_call: TRBV5-1
d_call: NA
cdr3_aa: CASSLLGGSGANVLTF
cdr3_nt: TGCGCCAGCAGCCTACTTGGAGGCTCTGGGGCCAACGTCCTGACTTTC

j_call: TRBJ2-1
clone_size: NA
v_call: TRBV20-1
d_call: NA
cdr3_aa: CSAGGPNEQFF
cdr3_nt: TGCAGTGCTGGAGGGCCTAATGAGCAGTTCTTC

j_call: TRBJ2-7
clone_size: NA
v_call: TRBV2
d_call: TRBD1
cdr3_aa: CASRQGESYEQYF
cdr3_nt: TGTGCCAGTAGACAGGGAGAGTCCTACGAGCAGTACTTC

j_call: TRBJ1-1
clone_size: NA
v_call: TRBV28
d_call: NA
cdr3_aa: CASSPVGAGNTEAFF
cdr3_nt: TGTGCCAGCAGTCCAGTGGGGGCAGGTAACACTGAAGCTTTCTTT

j_call: TRBJ2-2
clone_size: NA
v_call: TRBV4-1
d_call: TRBD2
cdr3_aa: CASARLAGVTGELFF
cdr3_nt: TGCGCCAGCGCCAGACTAGCGGGAGTTACCGGGGAGCTGTTTTTT

j_call: TRBJ2-4
clone_size: NA
v_call: TRBV7-6
d_call: TRBD2
cdr3_aa: CASSPRAGAPENIQYF
cdr3_nt: TGTGCCAGCAGCCCTAGGGCGGGAGCACCCGAAAACATTCAGTACTTC

j_call: TRBJ1-5
clone_size: NA
v_call: TRBV15
d_call: TRBD1
cdr3_aa: CATSPGQGAYQPQHF
cdr3_nt: TGTGCCACCAGTCCGGGACAGGGGGCATATCAGCCCCAGCATTTT

j_call: TRBJ2-3
clone_size: NA
v_call: TRBV29-1
d_call: TRBD1
cdr3_aa: CSVEQGGTDTQYF
cdr3_nt: TGCAGCGTTGAACAGGGGGGCACAGATACGCAGTATTTT

j_call: TRBJ2-5
clone_size: NA
v_call: TRBV4-2
d_call: NA
cdr3_aa: CASSQPRGAGGQETQYF
cdr3_nt: TGTGCCAGCAGCCAACCTAGGGGGGCAGGGGGCCAAGAGACCCAGTACTTC

j_call: TRBJ2-1
clone_size: NA
v_call: TRBV5-6
d_call: TRBD2
cdr3_aa: CASSRGLAGGNEQFF
cdr3_nt: TGTGCCAGCAGCCGGGGACTAGCAGGGGGAAATGAGCAGTTCTTC

j_call: TRBJ2-7
clone_size: NA
v_call: TRBV27
d_call: TRBD1
cdr3_aa: CASSFTGTGKFYEQYF
cdr3_nt: TGTGCCAGCAGTTTTACTGGGACAGGGAAATTTTACGAGCAGTACTTC

j_call: TRBJ1-3
clone_size: NA
v_call: TRBV2
d_call: NA
cdr3_aa: CASSNRVAGNTIYF
cdr3_nt: TGTGCCAGCAGTAACAGGGTAGCCGGAAACACCATATATTTT

j_call: TRBJ1-1
clone_size: NA
v_call: TRBV19
d_call: NA
cdr3_aa: CASSIGTVMNTEAFF
cdr3_nt: TGTGCCAGTAGTATCGGTACAGTCATGAACACTGAAGCTTTCTTT

j_call: TRBJ2-3
clone_size: NA
v_call: TRBV29-1
d_call: NA
cdr3_aa: CSIRPDSSTDTQYF
cdr3_nt: TGCAGCATCCGACCAGACTCTAGCACAGATACGCAGTATTTT

j_call: TRBJ1-4
clone_size: NA
v_call: TRBV10-1
d_call: NA
cdr3_aa: CASSWTPNNEKLFF
cdr3_nt: TGCGCCAGCAGTTGGACACCTAATAATGAAAAACTGTTTTTT

j_call: TRBJ1-2
clone_size: NA
v_call: TRBV5-1
d_call: NA
cdr3_aa: CASSLLGRQSNYGYTF
cdr3_nt: TGCGCCAGCAGCTTGTTGGGGCGACAATCTAACTATGGCTACACCTTC

j_call: TRBJ1-2
clone_size: NA
v_call: TRBV28
d_call: TRBD1
cdr3_aa: CASSRTGGFGYGYTF
cdr3_nt: TGTGCCAGCAGCCGAACAGGGGGCTTTGGCTATGGCTACACCTTC

j_call: TRBJ2-5
clone_size: NA
v_call: TRBV11-3
d_call: TRBD1
cdr3_aa: CASSMPGQARRETQYF
cdr3_nt: TGTGCCAGCAGCATGCCGGGACAGGCGCGCCGGGAGACCCAGTACTTC

j_call: TRBJ1-5
clone_size: few
v_call: TRBV29-1
d_call: TRBD1
cdr3_aa: CSVGQGTHQPQHF
cdr3_nt: TGCAGCGTTGGACAGGGAACGCACCAGCCCCAGCATTTT